This T cell receptor (beta chain) was found in a study of T cells in localized non-small cell lung cancer. Study observations and caveats: Longer overall survival accompanied higher blood T cell density.

The method was immunoSEQ multiplex PCR; TCRdb's version includes in-frame clones alone and lacks a portion of them. The data hold 45,000 to 60,000 clones, with roughly 88% observed a single time. Details on this clone: The antigen is unknown.

This CDR3 is built from 12 residues. Looked up from germline, CDR1 is GTSNPN and CDR2 is SVGIG (reference sequence). Trimming left V 2 bases short and J 5 bases short, with 9 bases between. The sequences come from peripheral blood, collected before any cancer treatment. This clonotype was sampled from a woman aged 40-69 years with stage I lung adenocarcinoma. The chain uses TRBV30 and TRBJ1-1, with a possible D match to TRBD1 (5 bases). The CDR3 DNA sequence: TGTGCCTGGAGTTGGGGGTGGACTGAAGCTTTCTTT. Encoded protein: CAWSWGWTEAFF.